This T cell receptor (beta chain) was sequenced for a study of cytomegalovirus exposure and HLA in healthy donors. A remark on this clone: What it binds is unknown.

Study-level findings and limits: There were some V segments, including TRBV6-2 and TRBV6-3, excluded as indistinguishable.

The CDR3 length is 14 residues. V lost 2 bases, J lost 5 bases, and 3 bases stayed unmatched. Per the germline V gene, CDR1 is SEHNR and CDR2 is FQNEAQ (reference sequence). Both 60 Vbeta primers and 13 Jbeta primers went into the PCR. TCRdb's table, derived via immunoSEQ multiplex PCR, lists solely in-frame clones and lacks some. The data show about 160,000 clones, approximately 82% seen once. The sequence was obtained from a male donor in good health and CMV-seropositive. Sequenced input: PBMCs. The V gene is TRBV7-9, the J gene TRBJ1-5, with 7 bases fitting TRBD1. CDR3: CASSLLTGDQPQHF. In DNA, the CDR3 is TGTGCCAGCAGCTTATTAACAGGGGATCAGCCCCAGCATTTT.